This is a list of T cell receptor beta chains from one sample in a study of blood T cell repertoires in COVID-19. This table comes from immunoSEQ multiplex PCR, and its TCRdb copy is limited to in-frame clones, with some not included. The sample yields approximately 230,000 clones, 70% to 90% seen once. The material sequenced was peripheral blood. These receptors all stem from a young man who had recovered from COVID-19. CDR3s include the opening cysteine and the closing phenylalanine or tryptophan.

TRBV21-1	TRBJ2-2	CASSKTTKNTGELFF
TRBV6-5	TRBJ1-5	CASSYLGGVGNQPQHF
TRBV5-8	TRBJ1-2	CASSVSRDRGHGYTF
TRBV5-1	TRBJ2-1	CASRPQQGYNEQFF
TRBV10-3	TRBJ1-1	CAISESETGVMNTEAFF
TRBV4-1	TRBJ1-6	CASSHQDRLNSPLHF
TRBV13	TRBJ2-5	CASSLASGGRETQYF
TRBV19	TRBJ1-6	CASSMGRGLSSPLHF
TRBV12-5	TRBJ2-7	CASGSDRVKYEQYF
TRBV5-1	TRBJ2-7	CASSSRLADLSYEQYF
TRBV18	TRBJ2-5	CASSPRQAGVDETQYF
TRBV2	TRBJ2-7	CASNPREPNSYEQYF
TRBV11-2	TRBJ1-1	CASSPEANTEAFF
TRBV5-1	TRBJ2-7	CASSRSHGTYEQYF
TRBV13	TRBJ1-2	CASSLLVTDNYGYTF
TRBV5-1	TRBJ2-5	CASSLGLAGGQETQYF
TRBV2	TRBJ2-5	CASRPTGGRETQYF